Listed here are 5 T cell receptor beta chains from one sample, sequenced in a study of T-cell reconstitution after alpha-beta-depleted transplantation in children. The authors prepared the TCRbeta library with unique molecular identifiers. Using its own MiXCR run on the PCR reads, TCRdb lists one record per CDR3 protein. The sample consists of fewer than 700,000 distinct CDR3 sequences, 10% to 15% of them appearing once. The sequenced sample was PBMCs, mostly from graft donor cells, obtained 360 days after TCRalphabeta/CD19-depleted stem cell transplant. The receptors originated from a male patient aged 5 to 17 who had a stem cell transplant for acute myeloid leukemia, so the T cells may come from the graft donor.

The genes are TRBV10-3 and TRBJ2-3; TRBD1 matches 9 bases. Germline values: CDR1 ENHRY, CDR2 SYGVKD. CDR3 length: 14 residues. The trim removed 6 bases at V and 3 bases at J, leaving 4 bases unmatched. The CDR3 DNA sequence: TGTGCCATCAGATACAGGGGGCTGACAGATACGCAGTATTTT. It specifies CAIRYRGLTDTQYF.

In its sample, this clonotype was seen a few times. The gene calls are TRBV20-1 and TRBJ1-2, with a tentative D call TRBD1 (5 bases). CDR3 length: 12 residues. CDR1 and CDR2 (germline): DFQATT, SNEGSKA (reference sequence). V lost 7 bases and J lost 7, with 16 bases in between. The CDR3 loop reads CSVRATSGGYTF. The CDR3 bases are TGCAGTGTCAGGGCCACATCGGGTGGCTACACCTTC.

This clonotype has a count of ten or more. The chain has TRBV20-1 and TRBJ2-1; 12 nucleotides agree with TRBD2. Per the germline V gene, CDR1 is DFQATT and CDR2 is SNEGSKA (reference sequence). With 4 bases clipped from V and 4 bases from J, the junction kept 2 bases outside the gene matches. There are 14 residues in the CDR3. Here the CDR3 reads CSAKLAGGYNEQFF. DNA of the CDR3: TGCAGTGCTAAACTAGCGGGAGGTTACAATGAGCAGTTCTTC.

Of note for this clonotype: A much larger clone is a single base away; this may be a read error. Lacking the conserved final phenylalanine or tryptophan, this CDR3 likely reflects a read error. This chain uses TRBV5-4 with TRBJ2-7, with 10 bases matching TRBD1. In germline, CDR1 is SGHNT, CDR2 YYREEE (reference sequence). V trimming: 6 bases; J trimming: 3 bases; junction bases outside the gene matches: 9. The CDR3 loop spans 15 amino acids. The CDR3, as DNA: TGTGCCAGCACCCTTAATCGGGACAGGGGCTACGAGCAGTACTCC. Protein: CASTLNRDRGYEQYS.

At least ten counts were recorded for this clonotype. V and J are TRBV6-6 and TRBJ2-7; no firm D call. With 2 bases removed from V and 0 bases from J, the gap between germline ends came to 5 bases. CDR3 length: 13 amino acids. The germline gives CDR1 MNHNY, CDR2 SVGAGI (reference sequence). The DNA of the CDR3 is TGTGCCAGCAGTTACCCCGGCTCCTACGAGCAGTACTTC. Translation gives CASSYPGSYEQYF.